This T cell receptor beta chain was sequenced for a study of cytomegalovirus exposure and HLA in healthy donors. Findings and caveats of the study: For most TCR beta V segments, an earlier analysis put the productive rate at about 87% or about 30% of the time. A highly shared variant cluster was judged a likely technical artifact. The study labeled fewer than 200 TCR beta chains cytomegalovirus-associated.

CDR3 size: 10 residues. The V gene lost 11 bases and the J gene lost 9 bases, with 8 bases spanning the gap. Comments on this clone: Its antigen remains unidentified.

This PCR relied on a set of 60 Vbeta primers and 13 Jbeta primers. Produced via immunoSEQ multiplex PCR; TCRdb's table is partial and in-frame only. The sample's table shows 50,000 to 75,000 clones. The chain employs TRBV23-1 and TRBJ1-6; the D is unclear. TRBV23-1 is flagged as an ORF with uncertain function. Source material: PBMCs. The receptor was isolated from a woman aged 18-29 years in good health and CMV-seronegative. In DNA, the CDR3 is TGCGCCGCCGGTGGTTCACCCCTCCACTTT. Its protein is CAAGGSPLHF.